This T cell receptor (beta chain) was documented in a study of OX40 agonist ivuxolimab in advanced cancers. Study-level background: Ivuxolimab was delivered to patients intravenously every 2 weeks at doses spanning 0.01 to 10 mg/kg.

Study-level points and caveats: At doses 0.1 to 3.0 mg/kg, CD4+ and CD8+ clones expanded. Determination of antigen specificity was not performed for the expanded peripheral T cells.

This table comes from immunoSEQ multiplex PCR, and its TCRdb copy is limited to in-frame clones, with some not included. Altogether around 20,000 clones are present, 65% to 90% being singletons, with the ten largest covering 3% to 3.5%. Germline CDR1 ENHRY, CDR2 SYGVKD. V shed 3 bases and J shed 4 bases, with 9 bases lying between them. The CDR3 is 13 residues long. Enrollment shut out patients with autoimmune disease history or systemic immunosuppression. Remarks on this clone: Its antigen is as yet unknown.

V usage is TRBV10-3 and J usage is TRBJ2-5; D uncertain. The clonotype was recovered from an adult with an advanced solid tumor such as melanoma, head and neck, liver or kidney cancer. Sequencing used CD4+ or CD8+ T cells sorted from blood, obtained in a trial of the OX40 agonist ivuxolimab. DNA of the CDR3: TGTGCCATCAGTGAAGTTCTGTCAGAGACCCAGTACTTC. Translated: CAISEVLSETQYF.